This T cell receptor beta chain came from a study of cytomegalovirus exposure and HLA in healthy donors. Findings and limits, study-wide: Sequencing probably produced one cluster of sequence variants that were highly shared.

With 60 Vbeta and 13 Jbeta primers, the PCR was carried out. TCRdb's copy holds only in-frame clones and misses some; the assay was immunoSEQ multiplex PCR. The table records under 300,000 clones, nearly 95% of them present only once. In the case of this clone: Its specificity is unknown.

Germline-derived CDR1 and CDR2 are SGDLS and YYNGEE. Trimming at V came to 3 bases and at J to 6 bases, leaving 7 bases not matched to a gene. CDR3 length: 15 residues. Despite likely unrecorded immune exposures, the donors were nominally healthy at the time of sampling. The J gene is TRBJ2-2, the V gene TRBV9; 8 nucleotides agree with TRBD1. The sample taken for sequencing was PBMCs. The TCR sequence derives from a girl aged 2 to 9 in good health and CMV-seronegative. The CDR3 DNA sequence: TGTGCCAGCAGCGCGACAGGGGTTTTTGCCGGGGAGCTGTTTTTT. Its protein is CASSATGVFAGELFF.